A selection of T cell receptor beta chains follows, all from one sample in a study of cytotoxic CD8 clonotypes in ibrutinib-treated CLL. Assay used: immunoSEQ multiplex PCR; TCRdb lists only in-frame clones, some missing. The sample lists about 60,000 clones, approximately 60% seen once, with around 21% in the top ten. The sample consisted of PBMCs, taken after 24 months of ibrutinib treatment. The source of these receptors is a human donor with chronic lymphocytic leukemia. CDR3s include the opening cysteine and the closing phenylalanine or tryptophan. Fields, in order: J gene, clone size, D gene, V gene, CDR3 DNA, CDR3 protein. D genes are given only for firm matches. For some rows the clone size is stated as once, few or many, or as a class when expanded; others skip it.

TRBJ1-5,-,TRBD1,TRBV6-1,TGTGCCAGCATACCGGGACAGGGAAGTCAGCCCCAGCATTTT,CASIPGQGSQPQHF
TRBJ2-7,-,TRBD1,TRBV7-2,TGTGCCAGCAGCGCGGACAGGGCAAGTCTCTACGAGCAGTACTTC,CASSADRASLYEQYF
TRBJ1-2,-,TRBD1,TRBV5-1,TGCGCCAGCAGCTTGGTAGGACAGGGGAAAAGCTCTTATGGCTACACCTTC,CASSLVGQGKSSYGYTF
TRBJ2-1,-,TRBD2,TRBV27,TGTGCCAGCAGCTTTTTTAGCGGGGGTGGGGATGAGCAGTTCTTC,CASSFFSGGGDEQFF
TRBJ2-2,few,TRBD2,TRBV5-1,TGCGCCAGCAGCTTGGCGGGAGGCCGGGAGCTGTTTTTT,CASSLAGGRELFF
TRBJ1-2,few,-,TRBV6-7,TGTGCCAGCAGTTACTCTCTGCGACAGCTGATAAACTATGGCTACACCTTC,CASSYSLRQLINYGYTF
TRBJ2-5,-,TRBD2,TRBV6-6,TGTGCCAGCAGTTACCCCGGGACTAGCCTCAAGACCCAGTACTTC,CASSYPGTSLKTQYF
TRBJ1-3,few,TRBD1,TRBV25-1,TGTGCCAGCAGTGTCCAGGGGGGGAACACCATATATTTT,CASSVQGGNTIYF
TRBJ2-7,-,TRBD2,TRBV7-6,TGTGCCAGCAGCGGGGGACTAGCGGGAGGTGGTGAGCAGTACTTC,CASSGGLAGGGEQYF
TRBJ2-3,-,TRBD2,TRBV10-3,TGTGCCAGCCGACTAGCGGGGGACGCAGATACGCAGTATTTT,CASRLAGDADTQYF
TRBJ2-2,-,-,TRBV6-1,TGTGCCAGCAGTCGCGGGACCGGGGAGCTGTTTTTT,CASSRGTGELFF
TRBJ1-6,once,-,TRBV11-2,TGTGCCAGCAGCTCTACCGGGACAACAAATTCACCCCTCCACTTT,CASSSTGTTNSPLHF
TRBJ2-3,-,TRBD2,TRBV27,TGTGCCAGCAGTATAAGACTAGCGGGAGGAACAGATACGCAGTATTTT,CASSIRLAGGTDTQYF
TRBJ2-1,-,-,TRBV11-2,TGTGCCAGCAGCTTACTGACCTCGGCCCGTTCCTACAATGAGCAGTTCTTC,CASSLLTSARSYNEQFF
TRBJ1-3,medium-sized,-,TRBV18,TGTGCCAGCTCACCGAATACAGGGAGCTCTGGAAACACCATATATTTT,CASSPNTGSSGNTIYF
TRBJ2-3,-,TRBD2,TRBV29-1,TGCAGCGTTGGGGTAGGCGGGAGGGCCGATGTACCAGATACGCAGTATTTT,CSVGVGGRADVPDTQYF
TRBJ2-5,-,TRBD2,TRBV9,TGTGCCAGCAGCCCCCCCGGGGGGTATAGGGAGACCCAGTACTTC,CASSPPGGYRETQYF
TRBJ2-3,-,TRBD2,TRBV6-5,TGTGCCAGCAGTTACTTCAGCGGGAGGGCCTTTGGTACGCAGTATTTT,CASSYFSGRAFGTQYF
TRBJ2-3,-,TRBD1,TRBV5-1,TGCGCCAGCAGCGCGGGACAGGGAGCCCGAGTTGGCACAGATACGCAGTATTTT,CASSAGQGARVGTDTQYF
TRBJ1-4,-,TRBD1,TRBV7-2,TGTGCCAGCAGCTTAGGGGGACAGGGGTATGAAAAACTGTTTTTT,CASSLGGQGYEKLFF
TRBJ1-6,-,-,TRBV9,TGTGCCAGCAGCGTAAGGCAGGGAGGTTCACCCCTCCACTTT,CASSVRQGGSPLHF
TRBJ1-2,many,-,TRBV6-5,TGTGCCAGCAGGACAGGCTATGGCTACACCTTC,CASRTGYGYTF
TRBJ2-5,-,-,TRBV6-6,TGTGCCAGCCGTAATAGGAAGGAAGAGACCCAGTACTTC,CASRNRKEETQYF
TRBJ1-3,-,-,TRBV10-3,TGTGCCATCCGCCCCAGCTCTGGAAACACCATATATTTT,CAIRPSSGNTIYF
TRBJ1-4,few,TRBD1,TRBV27,TGTGCCAGCAGTTCCAAAACAGGGGCAACTAATGAAAAACTGTTTTTT,CASSSKTGATNEKLFF
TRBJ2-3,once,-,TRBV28,TGTGCCAGCAGTTTGCGGGGAAAGATAAGGGAAGATACGCAGTATTTT,CASSLRGKIREDTQYF
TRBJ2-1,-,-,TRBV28,TGTGCCAGCAGTTCGAATATTAATGAGCAGTTCTTC,CASSSNINEQFF
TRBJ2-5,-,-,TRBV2,TGTGCCAGCATTCGGCGGGCCGGGGAGACCCAGTACTTC,CASIRRAGETQYF
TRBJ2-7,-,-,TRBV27,TGTGCCAGCAGTTTAGCGGGATTTGCCTACGAGCAGTACTTC,CASSLAGFAYEQYF
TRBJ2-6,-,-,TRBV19,TGTGCCAGTAGTTTCACAGGGTCTGGGGCCAACGTCCTGACTTTC,CASSFTGSGANVLTF
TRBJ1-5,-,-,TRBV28,TGTGCCAGCAACGAACAGGGAAGGTCCTGGGATCAGCCCCAGCATTTT,CASNEQGRSWDQPQHF
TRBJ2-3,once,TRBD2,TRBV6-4,TGTGCCAGCAGTGGCCTCGCGGGGGTCACTAATACGCAGTATTTT,CASSGLAGVTNTQYF
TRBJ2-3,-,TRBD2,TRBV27,TGTGCCAGCAAGATTCTAGCGGGGCGAACTAGCACAGATACGCAGTATTTT,CASKILAGRTSTDTQYF
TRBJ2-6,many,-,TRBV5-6,TGTGCCAGCAGCCTCAGGGAAACTGGGGCCAACGTCCTGACTTTC,CASSLRETGANVLTF
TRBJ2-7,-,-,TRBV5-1,TGCGCCAGCAGCTTGGCCCCAGTCAAGTACGAGCAGTACTTC,CASSLAPVKYEQYF
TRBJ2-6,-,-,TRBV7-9,TGTGCCAGCAGCTTAGGGCACTCTGGGGCCAACGTCCTGACTTTC,CASSLGHSGANVLTF
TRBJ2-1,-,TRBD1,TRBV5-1,TGCGCCAGCAGTCCCGGGACAGACGTAGATGAGCAGTTCTTC,CASSPGTDVDEQFF
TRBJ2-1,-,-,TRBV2,TGTGCCAGCAGGTCCAGGGGTGGCGGGACGGAGCAGTTCTTC,CASRSRGGGTEQFF
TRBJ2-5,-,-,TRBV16,TGTGCCAGCAGCACCCCCGGGAAAGAGACCCAGTACTTC,CASSTPGKETQYF
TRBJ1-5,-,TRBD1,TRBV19,TGTGCCAGTAGTTCGACAGGGAGTGGGAATCAGCCCCAGCATTTT,CASSSTGSGNQPQHF
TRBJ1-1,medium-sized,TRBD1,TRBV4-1,TGCGCCAGCAGCCAAGAAGGACAGGGGGCAAGGGGAGACTTT,CASSQEGQGARGDF
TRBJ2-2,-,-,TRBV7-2,TGTGCCAGCCGTCGACTAGGAGCCACCGGGGAGCTGTTTTTT,CASRRLGATGELFF
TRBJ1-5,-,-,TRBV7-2,TGTGCCAGCAGCCCCCGAGGGGGGGGCAATCAGCCCCAGCATTTT,CASSPRGGGNQPQHF
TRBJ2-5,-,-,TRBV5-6,TGTGCCAGCAGCTACTATACGACGGGGCGTGAGACCCAGTACTTC,CASSYYTTGRETQYF
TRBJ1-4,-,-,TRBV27,TGTGCCAGCAGTCCCGACCCTGTCCAGGGGACTAATGAAAAACTGTTTTTT,CASSPDPVQGTNEKLFF
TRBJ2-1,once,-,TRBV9,TGTGCCAGCAGCGTAGAATTGGAGGAACCAAATGAGCAGTTCTTC,CASSVELEEPNEQFF
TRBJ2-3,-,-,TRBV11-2,TGTGCCAGCAGCCCCCTGATTAGGGATACGCAGTATTTT,CASSPLIRDTQYF
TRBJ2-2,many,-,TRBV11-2,TGTGCCAGCAGCTTAGCGGGGGGCGTCGAGACCGGGGAGCTGTTTTTT,CASSLAGGVETGELFF
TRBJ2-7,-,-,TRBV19,TGTGCCAGTAGCCCATGGGGAAATCAGTACGAGCAGTACTTC,CASSPWGNQYEQYF
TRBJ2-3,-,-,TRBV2,TGTGCCAGCAGCGTACGCCACCTCGGACGGCGCACAGATACGCAGTATTTT,CASSVRHLGRRTDTQYF